This record looks at one TCR beta chain sequence and its context. The J segment lost 7 bases and the V segment lost 6 bases, leaving 12 bases of the junction unmatched. Germline lookup yields CDR1 SNHLY and CDR2 FYNNEI. This CDR3 comprises 15 residues. Each sample came from a Caucasian adult donor living in Nashville, Tennessee. These data are taken from a study of shared clonotypes between healthy human individuals. Study details: CD8 memory received one plate per donor, CD8 naive two, CD4 memory three and CD4 naive three.

For each subset, genomic DNA was distributed in equal portions over several immunoSEQ plates. As originally analysed: Owing to the provision of junction-only sequences devoid of quality scores by immunoSEQ, filtering differed. TCRdb's table, derived via immunoSEQ multiplex PCR, lists solely in-frame clones and lacks some. The V and J calls and clone size were taken over from that table, and D and trimming were inferred from the DNA. The top ten hold over 1.3% of the sample, which has about a million clones, approximately 68% seen once. This chain uses TRBV2 with TRBJ2-1, with 7 bases that match TRBD2. The sequence was obtained from a man between 18 and 35 years old in good health. Source material: memory CD4+ T cells sorted from blood. Documented subset: CD45RA-negative fraction. The CDR3 sequence is CASRARAGEGNEQFF. CDR3 DNA sequence: TGTGCCAGCAGGGCTCGCGCGGGGGAGGGGAATGAGCAGTTCTTC. The full variable domain, its missing parts supplied by reference TRBV2 and TRBJ2-1, is EPEVTQTPSHQVTQMGQEVILRCVPISNHLYFYWYRQILGQKVEFLVSFYNNEISEKSEIFDDQFSVERPDGSNFTLKIRSTKLEDSAMYFCASRARAGEGNEQFFGPGTRLTVL.